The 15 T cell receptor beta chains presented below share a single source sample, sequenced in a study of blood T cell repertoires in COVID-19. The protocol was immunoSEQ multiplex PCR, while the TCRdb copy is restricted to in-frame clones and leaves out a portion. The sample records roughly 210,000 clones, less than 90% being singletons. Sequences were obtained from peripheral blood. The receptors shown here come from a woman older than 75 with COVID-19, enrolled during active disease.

CDR3 DNA sequence: TGTGCCAGCTCACCAGCAGGGGGCAGGGGTGAAAAACTGTTTTTT. This codes for CASSPAGGRGEKLFF. The genes are TRBV18 and TRBJ1-4, with TRBD1 matching over 8 bases. The CDR3 covers 15 residues. V dropped 2 bases and J dropped 7; count of bases not matched to a gene: 6. CDR1 and CDR2 from the germline V gene are KGHSH and LQKENI.

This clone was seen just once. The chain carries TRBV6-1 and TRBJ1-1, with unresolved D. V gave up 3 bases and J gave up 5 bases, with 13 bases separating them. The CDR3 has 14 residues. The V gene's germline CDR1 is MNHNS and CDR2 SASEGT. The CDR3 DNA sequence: TGTGCCAGCAGTGATGGCAGTACGAGGACTGAAGCTTTCTTT. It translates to CASSDGSTRTEAFF.

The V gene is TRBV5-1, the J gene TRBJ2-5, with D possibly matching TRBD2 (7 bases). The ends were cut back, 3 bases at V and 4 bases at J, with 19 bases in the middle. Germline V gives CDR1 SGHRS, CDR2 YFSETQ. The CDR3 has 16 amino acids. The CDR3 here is CASSWGAGALRETQYF. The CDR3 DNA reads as TGCGCCAGCAGCTGGGGGGCGGGGGCCCTCCGAGAGACCCAGTACTTC. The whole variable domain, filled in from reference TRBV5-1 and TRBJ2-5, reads KAGVTQTPRYLIKTRGQQVTLSCSPISGHRSVSWYQQTPGQGLQFLFEYFSETQRNKGNFPGRFSGRQFSNSRSEMNVSTLELGDSALYLCASSWGAGALRETQYFGPGTRLLVL.

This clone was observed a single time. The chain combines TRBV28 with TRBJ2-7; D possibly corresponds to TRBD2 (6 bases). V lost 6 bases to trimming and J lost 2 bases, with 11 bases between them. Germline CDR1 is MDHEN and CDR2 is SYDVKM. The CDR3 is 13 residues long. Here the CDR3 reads CASRDGGAYEQYF. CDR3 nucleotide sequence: TGTGCCAGCAGGGACGGGGGTGCCTACGAGCAGTACTTC.

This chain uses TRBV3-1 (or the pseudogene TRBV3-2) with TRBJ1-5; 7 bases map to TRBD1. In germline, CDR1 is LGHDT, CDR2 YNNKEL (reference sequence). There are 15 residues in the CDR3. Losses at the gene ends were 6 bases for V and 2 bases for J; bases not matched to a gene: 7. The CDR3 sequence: CASSETGAGNQPQHF. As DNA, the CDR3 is TGTGCCAGCAGTGAAACAGGGGCGGGCAATCAGCCCCAGCATTTT.

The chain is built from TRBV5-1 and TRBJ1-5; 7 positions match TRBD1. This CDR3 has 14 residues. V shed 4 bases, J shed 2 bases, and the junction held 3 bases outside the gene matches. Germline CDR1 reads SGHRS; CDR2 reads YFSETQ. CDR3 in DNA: TGCGCCAGCAGCGAGGGGACAGGCAATCAGCCCCAGCATTTT. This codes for CASSEGTGNQPQHF.

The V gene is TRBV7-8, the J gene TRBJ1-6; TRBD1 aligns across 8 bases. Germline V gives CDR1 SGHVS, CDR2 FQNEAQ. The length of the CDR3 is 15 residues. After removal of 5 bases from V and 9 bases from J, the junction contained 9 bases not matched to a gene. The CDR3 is CASSLRQGIGSPLHF. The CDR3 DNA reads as TGTGCCAGCAGCCTAAGACAGGGGATAGGTTCACCCCTCCACTTT.

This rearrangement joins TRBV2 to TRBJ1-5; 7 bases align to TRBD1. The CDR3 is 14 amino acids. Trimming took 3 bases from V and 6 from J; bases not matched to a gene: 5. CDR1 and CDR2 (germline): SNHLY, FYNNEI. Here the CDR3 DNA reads TGTGCCAGCAGTGAGGGCCAGGGGGTTCAGCCCCAGCATTTT. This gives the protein CASSEGQGVQPQHF.

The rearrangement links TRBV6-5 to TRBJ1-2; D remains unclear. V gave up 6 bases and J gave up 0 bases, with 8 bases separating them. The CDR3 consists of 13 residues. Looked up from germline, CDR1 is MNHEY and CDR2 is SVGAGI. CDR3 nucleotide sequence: TGTGCCAGCAGCGCGGGGTCTAACTATGGCTACACCTTC. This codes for CASSAGSNYGYTF.

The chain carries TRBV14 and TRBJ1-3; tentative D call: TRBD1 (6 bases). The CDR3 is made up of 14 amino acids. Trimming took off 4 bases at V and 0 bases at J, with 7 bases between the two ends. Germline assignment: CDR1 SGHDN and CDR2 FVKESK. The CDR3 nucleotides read TGTGCCAGCAGCCTACAGGGCTCTGGAAACACCATATATTTT. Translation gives CASSLQGSGNTIYF.

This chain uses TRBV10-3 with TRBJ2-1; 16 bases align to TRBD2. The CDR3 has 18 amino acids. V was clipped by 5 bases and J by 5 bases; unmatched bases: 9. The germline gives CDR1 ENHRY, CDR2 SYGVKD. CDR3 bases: TGTGCCATCAGTACCCCTACCGGGACTAGCGGGGGGGACAATGAGCAGTTCTTC. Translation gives CAISTPTGTSGGDNEQFF.

The CDR3 is CASSRGTSGGFPYEQYF. CDR3 DNA sequence: TGCGCCAGCAGCCGCGGGACTAGCGGGGGTTTTCCCTACGAGCAGTACTTC. The chain recombines TRBV5-1 with TRBJ2-7, with 14 bases aligning to TRBD2. V lost 4 bases, J lost 2 bases, and 8 bases stayed unmatched. Germline CDR1 SGHRS, CDR2 YFSETQ. The CDR3 contains 17 residues.

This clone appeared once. The CDR3 spells CASSYGGASNQPQHF. CDR3 nucleotides: TGTGCCAGCAGTTACGGCGGGGCCAGCAATCAGCCCCAGCATTTT. The gene calls are TRBV6-2 or TRBV6-3 and TRBJ1-5; tentative D call: TRBD1 (5 bases). Trimming left V 2 bases short and J 1 base short, with 9 bases between. The CDR3 has 15 residues. Germline values: CDR1 MNHEY, CDR2 SVGEGT.

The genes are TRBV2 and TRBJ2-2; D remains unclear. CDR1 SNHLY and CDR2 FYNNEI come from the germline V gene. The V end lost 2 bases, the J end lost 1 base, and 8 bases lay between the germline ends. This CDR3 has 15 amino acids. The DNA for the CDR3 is TGTGCCAGCAGTGAATTTACTCAGAACACCGGGGAGCTGTTTTTT. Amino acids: CASSEFTQNTGELFF.

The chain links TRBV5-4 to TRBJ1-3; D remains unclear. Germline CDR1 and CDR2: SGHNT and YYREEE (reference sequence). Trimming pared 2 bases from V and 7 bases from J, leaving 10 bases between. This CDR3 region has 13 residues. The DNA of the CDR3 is TGTGCCAGCAGCTTCGACACGTGGAACACCATATATTTT. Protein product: CASSFDTWNTIYF.